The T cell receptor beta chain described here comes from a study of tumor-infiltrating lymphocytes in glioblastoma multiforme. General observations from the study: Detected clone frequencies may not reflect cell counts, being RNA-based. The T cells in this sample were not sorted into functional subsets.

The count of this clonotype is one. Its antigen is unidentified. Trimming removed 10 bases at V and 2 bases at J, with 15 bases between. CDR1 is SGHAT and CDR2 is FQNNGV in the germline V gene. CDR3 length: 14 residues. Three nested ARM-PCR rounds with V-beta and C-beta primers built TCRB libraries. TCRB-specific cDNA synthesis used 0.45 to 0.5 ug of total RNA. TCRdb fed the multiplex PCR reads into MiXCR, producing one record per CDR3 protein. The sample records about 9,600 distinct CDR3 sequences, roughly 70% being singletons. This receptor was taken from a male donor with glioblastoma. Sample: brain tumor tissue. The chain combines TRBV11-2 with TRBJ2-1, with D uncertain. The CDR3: CATRSPRTYNEQFF. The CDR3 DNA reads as TGTGCCACCAGAAGTCCCAGGACCTACAATGAGCAGTTCTTC.